The 29 T cell receptor beta chains below come from one sample, sequenced in a study of blood T cell repertoires in COVID-19. Using immunoSEQ multiplex PCR, the repertoire was profiled, and TCRdb retains in-frame clones only, with some absent. The sample has over 9,000 clones; roughly nine tenths are singletons. The sample was peripheral blood. These receptors originate from a man aged 55 to 70 with acute or convalescent COVID-19.

The rearrangement joins TRBV4-3 to TRBJ1-2, with TRBD1 matching over 8 bases. Germline V gives CDR1 LGHNA, CDR2 YSLEER. V lost 0 bases and J lost 8; bases outside the gene matches: 8. The length of the CDR3 is 15 residues. The CDR3 sequence is CASSQDSQGADGYTF. For the CDR3, the DNA is TGCGCCAGCAGCCAAGACAGCCAGGGGGCTGACGGCTACACCTTC.

The V and J genes are TRBV13 and TRBJ2-1, with TRBD2 matching 10 bases. V shed 0 bases and J 3 bases; nucleotides not matched to a gene: 5. This CDR3 contains 17 residues. Per germline, CDR1 PRHDT and CDR2 FYEKMQ (reference sequence). The CDR3 nucleotides are TGTGCCAGCAGCTTAGGGGCTAGCGGGGGTTTCTACAATGAGCAGTTCTTC. This sequence encodes CASSLGASGGFYNEQFF.

This clone occurred a few times. The rearrangement uses TRBV7-9 and TRBJ1-4, with D perhaps TRBD1 (5 bases). Germline CDR1 reads SEHNR; CDR2 reads FQNEAQ (reference sequence). The CDR3 covers 15 residues. The V and J ends lost 4 bases and 3 bases respectively, with 12 bases between them. Here the CDR3 DNA reads TGTGCCAGCAGCTCCGATGGGGGGTCTAATGAAAAACTGTTTTTT. Amino acid sequence: CASSSDGGSNEKLFF.

The chain uses TRBV10-3 and TRBJ1-2, with 7 bases fitting TRBD1. After removal of 7 bases from V and 3 bases from J, the junction contained 5 bases not matched to a gene. The CDR3 is made up of 13 amino acids. In germline, CDR1 is ENHRY, CDR2 SYGVKD. The CDR3 DNA reads as TGTGCCATCAACCCAGGGGGTGACTATGGCTACACCTTC. Its protein product is CAINPGGDYGYTF.

The chain carries TRBV18 and TRBJ2-4; 10 bases are a match to TRBD2. The germline V gene has CDR1 KGHSH and CDR2 LQKENI. The CDR3 is 18 residues long. Trimming cost V 7 bases and J 0 bases; bases outside gene matches: 12. Here the CDR3 DNA reads TGTGCCAGCTTCCCAGAGACTAGCGGGCCCCTAGCCAAAAACATTCAGTACTTC. Its protein product is CASFPETSGPLAKNIQYF. The variable domain in full, completed from reference TRBV18 and TRBJ2-4, reads NAGVMQNPRHLVRRRGQEARLRCSPMKGHSHVYWYRQLPEEGLKFMVYLQKENIIDESGMPKERFSAEFPKEGPSILRIQQVVRGDSAAYFCASFPETSGPLAKNIQYFGAGTRLSVL.

The sample holds one count of this clone. The chain joins TRBV12-3 or TRBV12-4 to TRBJ2-3; possible D gene TRBD2, 5 bases. The CDR3 is 13 amino acids. V lost 3 bases and J 4 bases, leaving 8 bases between the germline ends. CDR3 nucleotide sequence: TGTGCCAGCAGTTTTCGGGGAGCAGATACGCAGTATTTT. Encoded protein: CASSFRGADTQYF.

The DNA for the CDR3 is TGTGCCAGCAGCGCACATGCTAACTATGGCTACACCTTC. This encodes CASSAHANYGYTF. The chain recombines TRBV7-2 with TRBJ1-2; D is undetermined. V shed 5 bases and J shed 0 bases, with 7 bases lying between them. This CDR3 spans 13 amino acids. Germline loops: CDR1 SGHTA, CDR2 FQGNSA.

The genes are TRBV5-5 and TRBJ2-1; D might be TRBD1 (7 bases). CDR3 length: 15 residues. Per germline, CDR1 SGHKS and CDR2 YYEKEE (reference sequence). V was shortened by 4 bases and J by 10 bases, with 21 bases between the two germline ends. CDR3 sequence: CASSPRQGGTREQFF. The CDR3 nucleotides are TGTGCCAGCAGCCCCAGACAGGGAGGTACGCGGGAGCAGTTCTTC.

The gene calls are TRBV3-1 (or the pseudogene TRBV3-2) and TRBJ2-3, with TRBD2 matching over 8 bases. The CDR3 covers 15 residues. The V and J ends lost 4 bases and 5 bases, in that order; junction bases with no gene match: 8. Germline V gene sequence: CDR1 LGHDT, CDR2 YNNKEL (reference sequence). The CDR3 nucleotides are TGTGCCAGCAGCCTCAAGGCGGGAGGTCTAGATACGCAGTATTTT. Residues: CASSLKAGGLDTQYF.

This clone was recorded only once. The V call is TRBV19, the J call TRBJ2-3; TRBD2 matches 7 bases. CDR3 length equals 18 residues. The V gene end was trimmed by 3 bases and the J gene end by 5 bases; junction bases not matched to a gene: 17. Germline CDR1 is LNHDA and CDR2 is SQIVND (reference sequence). CDR3 protein: CASSISPSSGRYGDTQYF. The CDR3 DNA is TGTGCCAGTAGTATTTCCCCTTCTAGCGGACGCTATGGAGATACGCAGTATTTT.

This clone was found once. CDR3: CASSYPNSPLHF. CDR3 sequence (DNA): TGTGCCAGCAGTTACCCAAATTCACCCCTCCACTTT. The chain joins TRBV6-5 to TRBJ1-6; D is unclear. Germline-derived CDR1 and CDR2 are MNHEY and SVGAGI. The CDR3 has 12 amino acids. Trimming pared 2 bases from V and 7 bases from J, leaving 3 bases between.

The chain employs TRBV5-1 and TRBJ1-3, with D tentatively TRBD1 (5 bases). V shed 0 bases and J shed 0 bases, with 10 bases lying between them. The CDR3 consists of 16 residues. CDR1 is SGHRS, CDR2 YFSETQ, per germline. CDR3 in amino acids: CASSLGQPSSGNTIYF. CDR3 nucleotides: TGCGCCAGCAGCTTGGGACAGCCGAGCTCTGGAAACACCATATATTTT. The full variable domain, rest sourced from reference TRBV5-1 and TRBJ1-3, is KAGVTQTPRYLIKTRGQQVTLSCSPISGHRSVSWYQQTPGQGLQFLFEYFSETQRNKGNFPGRFSGRQFSNSRSEMNVSTLELGDSALYLCASSLGQPSSGNTIYFGEGSWLTVV.

This clone was detected once. The rearrangement uses TRBV7-8 and TRBJ2-7, with no clear D. Germline values: CDR1 SGHVS, CDR2 FQNEAQ. Trimming stripped 2 bases from V and 0 bases from J, with 5 bases between. This CDR3 is built from 13 residues. The CDR3 region has the DNA TGTGCCAGCAGCTTACAGGCCTCCTACGAGCAGTACGTC. Protein: CASSLQASYEQYV.

This sequence joins TRBV9 and TRBJ1-3; D call uncertain. The length of the CDR3 is 15 residues. Germline V CDR1 and CDR2: SGDLS, YYNGEE. The ends were cut back, 0 bases at V and 0 bases at J, with 7 bases in the middle. The CDR3 here is CASSVERGSGNTIYF. The CDR3 DNA follows: TGTGCCAGCAGCGTAGAAAGAGGCTCTGGAAACACCATATATTTT.

V and J are TRBV12-3 or TRBV12-4 and TRBJ1-3; D uncertain. The CDR3 spans 13 residues. Trimming stripped 3 bases from V and 0 bases from J, with 3 bases between. CDR3 region: CASSFVSGNTIYF. The DNA of the CDR3 is TGTGCCAGCAGTTTCGTCTCTGGAAACACCATATATTTT.

Regarding this clone: One end of the junction varies from germline; a read error may be responsible. The chain combines TRBV2 with TRBJ1-1; perhaps TRBD1 as D (5 bases). This CDR3 is 13 amino acids long. The germline gives CDR1 SNHLY, CDR2 FYNNEI. The CDR3 DNA follows: TGTGCCAGCAGAGAAGGCGGGGGGACTGAAGCTTTCTTT. Its protein is CASREGGGTEAFF.

The chain has TRBV10-3 and TRBJ2-7; 7 bases line up with TRBD2. The CDR3 contains 15 residues. In germline, CDR1 is ENHRY, CDR2 SYGVKD. The trim removed 3 bases at V and 0 bases at J, leaving 5 bases unmatched. The DNA for the CDR3 is TGTGCCATCAGTGATCCGGCGGGAGCCTCCTACGAGCAGTACTTC. This encodes CAISDPAGASYEQYF.

This sequence joins TRBV27 and TRBJ1-2; D remains ambiguous. The CDR3 spans 12 residues. Germline CDR1 is MNHEY and CDR2 is SMNVEV (reference sequence). V was trimmed by 4 bases and J by 6 bases, leaving 9 bases between them. As DNA, the CDR3 is TGTGCCAGCAGTTCGCGGTGGGATGGCTACACCTTC. Residues: CASSSRWDGYTF.

The chain joins TRBV27 to TRBJ2-6; maybe TRBD1 (6 bases). This CDR3 region has 18 residues. Looked up from germline, CDR1 is MNHEY and CDR2 is SMNVEV (reference sequence). The V end lost 3 bases, the J end lost 1 base, and 16 bases lay between the germline ends. CDR3 protein: CASSLRGTGTSGANVLTF. For the CDR3, the DNA is TGTGCCAGCAGTTTGCGCGGTACAGGGACATCTGGGGCCAACGTCCTGACTTTC.

The V call is TRBV29-1, the J call TRBJ2-1; TRBD2 might be the D (6 bases). Germline V gene data show CDR1 as SQVTM and CDR2 as ANQGSEA. The V gene lost 7 bases and the J gene lost 3 bases, with 13 bases spanning the gap. The CDR3 runs 13 residues. CDR3 DNA sequence: TGCAGCGCTGCCGGGACTCGCTACAATGAGCAGTTCTTC. As protein: CSAAGTRYNEQFF.

V and J are TRBV6-5 and TRBJ1-2, with 9 bases that match TRBD1. Germline trimming cut 6 bases from V and 5 bases from J; bases unmatched to any gene: 10. This CDR3 has 15 amino acids. Germline V lookup: CDR1 MNHEY, CDR2 SVGAGI. CDR3 in amino acids: CASRPPGQGGYGYTF. CDR3 sequence (DNA): TGTGCCAGCAGACCCCCGGGACAGGGAGGTTATGGCTACACCTTC.

This chain connects TRBV5-1 to TRBJ2-2, with TRBD1 identical over 8 bases. Germline V gene sequence: CDR1 SGHRS, CDR2 YFSETQ. J lost 6 bases, V lost 4 bases, and 5 bases had no gene match. CDR3 size: 14 residues. The CDR3 is CASSPGQGAGELFF. CDR3 coding DNA: TGCGCCAGCAGCCCCGGACAGGGCGCCGGGGAGCTGTTTTTT.

J is TRBJ2-7 and V is TRBV4-2; 13 nucleotides align to TRBD2. After removal of 2 bases from V and 5 bases from J, the junction contained 6 bases not matched to a gene. Per the germline V gene, CDR1 is LGHNA and CDR2 is YNFKEQ. The CDR3 is 16 residues long. The CDR3 sequence: CASSQSWTSGSHEQYF. The CDR3, as DNA: TGTGCCAGCAGCCAATCTTGGACTAGCGGGAGCCACGAGCAGTACTTC.

This chain links TRBV6-1 with TRBJ2-7; possibly TRBD2 for D (5 bases). There are 14 residues in the CDR3. Germline-derived CDR1 and CDR2 are MNHNS and SASEGT. Trimming took off 2 bases at V and 1 base at J, with 9 bases between the two ends. The CDR3 region has the DNA TGTGCCAGCAGTGAACCCCGAGGGTCCTACGAGCAGTACTTC. Translation: CASSEPRGSYEQYF.

This chain joins TRBV29-1 and TRBJ1-5; D unclear. The germline V gene encodes CDR1 SQVTM and CDR2 ANQGSEA. Trimming left V 6 bases short and J 2 bases short, with 17 bases between. This CDR3 comprises 15 residues. The CDR3 DNA reads as TGCAGCGTCTCGGACGGGGTTCTAGGCAATCAGCCCCAGCATTTT. Amino acids: CSVSDGVLGNQPQHF. The entire variable domain, with the rest obtained from reference TRBV29-1 and TRBJ1-5, is as follows: SAVISQKPSRDICQRGTSLTIQCQVDSQVTMMFWYRQQPGQSLTLIATANQGSEATYESGFVIDKFPISRPNLTFSTLTVSNMSPEDSSIYLCSVSDGVLGNQPQHFGDGTRLSIL.

This chain joins TRBV6-5 and TRBJ2-3; the D is unclear. The CDR3 loop spans 12 amino acids. Trimming cost V 4 bases and J 6 bases, with 8 bases left between them. Germline-derived CDR1 and CDR2 are MNHEY and SVGAGI. In nucleotides, the CDR3 is TGTGCCAGCAGTTTTATGTCGGATACGCAGTATTTT. It is translated as CASSFMSDTQYF.

The chain uses TRBV4-2 and TRBJ2-5; possible D gene TRBD2, 7 bases. From germline, CDR1 is LGHNA and CDR2 YNFKEQ. The CDR3 totals 16 residues. The V end was cut by 0 bases, the J end by 5 bases, with 16 bases between. The DNA of the CDR3 is TGTGCCAGCAGCCAAGATATGGGGGGGGGCCAGGAGACCCAGTACTTC. Translation gives CASSQDMGGGQETQYF.

The chain combines TRBV6-4 with TRBJ2-7; D possibly corresponds to TRBD1 (5 bases). CDR3 length: 12 amino acids. The germline V and J ends were trimmed by 4 bases and 1 base, with 5 bases remaining between them. CDR1 MRHNA and CDR2 SNTAGT come from the germline V gene. The CDR3 loop is CASSGTSYEQYV. CDR3 DNA: TGTGCCAGCAGTGGGACATCCTACGAGCAGTACGTC.

This sequence joins TRBV5-1 and TRBJ2-7; possibly TRBD2 for D (5 bases). CDR3 length: 14 residues. Germline CDR1 is SGHRS and CDR2 is YFSETQ. Trimming stripped 5 bases from V and 0 bases from J, with 12 bases between. The CDR3 loop reads CASSFSGNSYEQYV. Here the CDR3 DNA reads TGCGCCAGCAGTTTTTCCGGGAACTCCTACGAGCAGTACGTC.